Listed below are T cell receptor beta chains from one sample, sequenced in a study of breast tumors, draining lymph nodes, adjacent tissues. TCRdb re-analysed the multiplex PCR reads in MiXCR, keeping a single row per CDR3 protein. The data show around 66,000 distinct CDR3 sequences, 40% to 45% seen once. Sequencing was done on a sample of breast tumor tissue. The receptors shown here come from a female donor with breast cancer. Some clones in this sample may be carry-over from other donors' samples. Each CDR3 is given with its conserved first and last residue. D genes are given only for firm matches. Not every row has a clone size; where given, it reads once, few, many or a size class.

cdr3_nt cdr3_aa j_call clone_size v_call d_call
TGTGCCAGCAGCCATTCGGTAGGCCTCACCGTCCCCTACGAGCAGTACTTC CASSHSVGLTVPYEQYF TRBJ2-7 many TRBV4-2 -
TGTGCCATCCGATCGGGCTACTCCCACAATGAGCAGTTCTTC CAIRSGYSHNEQFF TRBJ2-1 - TRBV10-3 -
TGTGCCAGCAGCTTCACTCAGGGCGGTGGAAACACCATATATTTT CASSFTQGGGNTIYF TRBJ1-3 many TRBV5-8 -
TGTGCCAGCAGCCCACCCATGGGGAGAGGAGAAAAACTGTTTTTT CASSPPMGRGEKLFF TRBJ1-4 many TRBV7-2 -
TGTGCCAGCAGCTCGGAAGTCTGGACAGTCTTCTACGAGCAGTACTTC CASSSEVWTVFYEQYF TRBJ2-7 many TRBV5-8 -
TGTGCCAGCAGTTACGTAGTAGGGCACAATGAGCAGTTCTTC CASSYVVGHNEQFF TRBJ2-1 many TRBV6-6 -
TGTGCCAGCAGTTTAGGGGCGGGAGGAGTAAATGAGCAGTTCTTC CASSLGAGGVNEQFF TRBJ2-1 many TRBV12-3/TRBV12-4 TRBD2
TGTGCCAGCATACCAATGGGGGGCGGCACTGAAGCTTTCTTT CASIPMGGGTEAFF TRBJ1-1 - TRBV5-6 -
TGTGCCAGCTCTGCGACAGGGGTTAATTCACCCCTCCACTTT CASSATGVNSPLHF TRBJ1-6 once TRBV12-3/TRBV12-4 TRBD1
TGTGCCAGCAGCCAAGGGGATACGCAGTATTTT CASSQGDTQYF TRBJ2-3 many TRBV4-2 -
TGTGCCAGCGGACTGGGGACGGTCGAGCAGTACTTC CASGLGTVEQYF TRBJ2-7 - TRBV5-6 -
TGTGCCAGCAGTTACACCACAAACAATGAGCAGTTCTTC CASSYTTNNEQFF TRBJ2-1 many TRBV6-2/TRBV6-3 -
TGCAGTGCTACATCCTCCGGGACTCCCTCCTACGAGCAGTACTTC CSATSSGTPSYEQYF TRBJ2-7 - TRBV20-1 -
TGTGCCAGCAGAATAGGGCGGGGGAGGTACTACGAGCAGTACTTC CASRIGRGRYYEQYF TRBJ2-7 many TRBV6-1 TRBD2
TGCAGCGTTAACAGGGCCCAAGAGACCCAGTACTTC CSVNRAQETQYF TRBJ2-5 many TRBV29-1 -
TGCAGTGCTTCCTCTGCTGGGACCGTCGGCAATGAGCAGTTCTTC CSASSAGTVGNEQFF TRBJ2-1 many TRBV20-1 -
TGTGCCACCAGTGAGCTGGGCGGGACGGCCGAGCTCACAGATACGCAGTATTTT CATSELGGTAELTDTQYF TRBJ2-3 - TRBV24-1 -
TGCAGTGCTAGCCTACAGGGGATAGACACTGAAGCTTTCTTT CSASLQGIDTEAFF TRBJ1-1 - TRBV20-1 TRBD1